The sequence of this TCR beta chain was determined in a study of radiation and T cells in renal cell carcinoma. About the study: Nephrectomy followed 15 Gy stereotactic body radiation by 4 weeks.

A remark on this clone: Its antigen is not known.

Method: immunoSEQ multiplex PCR; TCRdb's copy keeps in-frame clones and lacks some. The repertoire consists of 150,000 or so clones, with about 88% occurring once and the leading ten covering 12%. Notes on the study in general: Top tumor clonotypes rose in blood 2 weeks post-radiation, then contracted.

Germline CDR1 reads SGHTA; CDR2 reads FQGNSA. Losses at the gene ends were 4 bases for V and 3 bases for J; bases not matched to a gene: 5. The CDR3 has 16 amino acids. Time point noted: baseline pretreatment blood. Treatment specified: 15 Gy SBRT to primary tumor, nephrectomy 4 weeks later. Radiation-treated patients gave blood at baseline, week 2 and week 4. V is TRBV7-2 and J is TRBJ2-7, with 14 bases matching TRBD2. Here the sequenced sample was blood, taken from a patient whose treatment included radiotherapy and nephrectomy. This TCR was sampled from a woman in her fifties or sixties with renal cell carcinoma. The CDR3 DNA reads as TGTGCCAGCAGCTCGGGACTAGCGGGGGTCCTCTACGAGCAGTACTTC. It translates to CASSSGLAGVLYEQYF.